This TCR beta chain was sequenced for a study of blood T cell repertoires in COVID-19. Individuals aged about 18 to 100 years were recruited from about two dozen US areas. How the authors handled the data: Reference gene primer amplification gave nucleated cell count estimates. Using immunoSEQ multiplex PCR, the repertoire was profiled, and TCRdb retains in-frame clones only, with some absent. Clonal size and the V and J genes are those of that table, whereas D and trimming came from the DNA. Of over 250,000 clones listed, around 89% are singletons. The CDR3 is made up of 13 amino acids. CDR1 is GTSNPN and CDR2 is SVGIG in the germline V gene (reference sequence). Trimming stripped 2 bases from V and 7 bases from J, with 14 bases between.

This receptor was identified in a man in his forties who had recovered from COVID-19. This chain connects TRBV30 to TRBJ2-5; possibly TRBD1 for D (6 bases). The source material was PBMCs or T cells enriched from blood (not recorded which). The CDR3 loop is CAWSTGTPTTQYF. Written as DNA, the CDR3 is TGTGCCTGGAGTACGGGGACACCGACGACCCAGTACTTC.